This T cell receptor beta chain was profiled in a study of blood T cell repertoires in COVID-19. Study details: Samples taken during acute and convalescent COVID-19 were collected in the United States, Italy and Spain. T cells, B-cell-depleted T cells, or PBMCs provided the cDNA or gDNA that served as material.

The junction had 8 bases not matched to a gene; V was cut back by 4 bases and J by 6 bases. The CDR3 loop spans 14 amino acids. The V gene's germline CDR1 is MGHRA and CDR2 YSYEKL. Authors' data handling: Estimates of nucleated cell counts were drawn from the amplification of reference gene primers. Profiling relied on immunoSEQ multiplex PCR, and the TCRdb table lists in-frame clones only, not all of them. V, J and clone size derive from that table, while D and trimming were established from the DNA sequence. The sample lists about 220,000 clones; around 88% were seen once. Those who participated ranged in age from about 18 to 89 years and resided in around 22 US areas.

The sequencing input was PBMCs or T cells enriched from blood (not recorded which). This chain joins TRBV4-1 and TRBJ2-7, with 8 nucleotides matching TRBD2. The clonotype was recovered from a woman aged 50 to 60 with acute COVID-19. The CDR3 protein is CASSREAGVGEQYF. The CDR3 DNA reads TGCGCCAGCAGCCGAGAAGCGGGAGTTGGCGAGCAGTACTTC.